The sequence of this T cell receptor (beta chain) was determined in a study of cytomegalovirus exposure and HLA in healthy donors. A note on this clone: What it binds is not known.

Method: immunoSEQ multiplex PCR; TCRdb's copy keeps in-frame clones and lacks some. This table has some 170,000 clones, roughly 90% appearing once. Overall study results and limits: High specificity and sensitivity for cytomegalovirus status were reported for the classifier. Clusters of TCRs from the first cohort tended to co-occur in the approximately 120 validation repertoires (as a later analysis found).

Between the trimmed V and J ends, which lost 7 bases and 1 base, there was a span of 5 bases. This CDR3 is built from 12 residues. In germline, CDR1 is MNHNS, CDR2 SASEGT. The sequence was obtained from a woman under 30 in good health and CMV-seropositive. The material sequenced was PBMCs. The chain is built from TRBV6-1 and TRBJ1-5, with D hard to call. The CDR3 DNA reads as TGTGCCAGCACCCTAAGCAATCAGCCCCAGCATTTT. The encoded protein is CASTLSNQPQHF.